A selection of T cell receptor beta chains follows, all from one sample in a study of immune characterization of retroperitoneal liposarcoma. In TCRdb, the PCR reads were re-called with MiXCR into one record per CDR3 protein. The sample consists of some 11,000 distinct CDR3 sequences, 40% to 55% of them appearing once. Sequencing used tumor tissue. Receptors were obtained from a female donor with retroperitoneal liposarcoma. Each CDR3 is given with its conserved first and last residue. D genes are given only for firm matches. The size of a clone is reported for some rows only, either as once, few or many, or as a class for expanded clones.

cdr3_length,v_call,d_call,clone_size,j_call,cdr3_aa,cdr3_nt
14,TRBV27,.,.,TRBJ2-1,CASSLGRTYNEQFF,TGTGCCAGCAGTCTAGGGCGGACCTACAATGAGCAGTTCTTC
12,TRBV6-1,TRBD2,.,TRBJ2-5,CATRAGGETQYF,TGTGCCACACGAGCGGGAGGGGAGACCCAGTACTTC
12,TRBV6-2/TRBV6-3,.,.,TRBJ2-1,CASSYPVETQFF,TGTGCCAGCAGTTATCCGGTGGAGACCCAGTTCTTC
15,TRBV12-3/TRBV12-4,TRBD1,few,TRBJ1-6,CASSPGQGGGSPLHF,TGTGCCAGCAGTCCCGGACAGGGTGGGGGTTCACCCCTCCACTTT
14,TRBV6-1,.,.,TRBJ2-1,CASSGTSSYNEQFF,TGTGCCAGCAGTGGTACTAGCTCCTACAATGAGCAGTTCTTC
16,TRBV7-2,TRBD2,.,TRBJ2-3,CATRSGRARRADTQYF,TGTGCCACCCGTAGCGGGAGGGCCAGGAGAGCAGATACGCAGTATTTT
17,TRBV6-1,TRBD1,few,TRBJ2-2,CASSDPLTGGRTGELFF,TGTGCCAGCAGTGATCCACTCACAGGGGGCAGGACCGGGGAGCTGTTTTTT
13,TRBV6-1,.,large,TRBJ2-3,CASSDRGKDTQYF,TGTGCCAGCAGTGATAGGGGGAAAGATACGCAGTATTTT
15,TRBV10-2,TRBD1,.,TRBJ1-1,CASRNTQGAEAEAFF,TGCGCCAGCAGGAATACACAGGGGGCAGAGGCTGAAGCTTTCTTT
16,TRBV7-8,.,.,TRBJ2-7,CASRMYPTGRIYEQYF,TGTGCCAGCAGGATGTACCCTACCGGTAGAATCTACGAGCAGTACTTC
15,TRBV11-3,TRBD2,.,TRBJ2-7,CASSLDGLGDREQYF,TGTGCCAGCAGCTTAGATGGACTAGGGGATAGGGAGCAGTACTTC
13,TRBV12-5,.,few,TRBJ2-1,CASGEGWGETQFF,TGTGCTAGTGGGGAAGGGTGGGGAGAGACCCAGTTCTTC
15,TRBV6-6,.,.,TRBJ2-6,CASSLHTSGANVLTF,TGTGCCAGCAGTCTTCATACCTCTGGGGCCAACGTCCTGACTTTC
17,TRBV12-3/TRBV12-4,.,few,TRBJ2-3,CASSLGGVGISTDTQYF,TGTGCCAGCAGCCTCGGAGGGGTGGGGATTAGCACAGATACGCAGTATTTT
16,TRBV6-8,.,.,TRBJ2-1,CASSLSGAMPLGEQFF,TGTGCCAGCAGCCTCTCCGGGGCCATGCCCCTGGGCGAGCAGTTCTTC
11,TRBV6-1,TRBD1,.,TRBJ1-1,CASSGGTEAFF,TGTGCCAGTTCAGGGGGCACTGAAGCTTTCTTT
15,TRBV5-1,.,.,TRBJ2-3,CASSLGTGGTDTQYF,TGCGCCAGCAGCTTGGGAACGGGGGGCACAGATACGCAGTATTTT
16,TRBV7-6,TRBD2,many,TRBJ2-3,CASSSTSGGNTDTQYF,TGTGCCAGCAGCTCGACTAGCGGGGGGAATACAGATACGCAGTATTTT
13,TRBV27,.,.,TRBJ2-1,CASSQGIYNEQFF,TGTGCCAGCAGCCAAGGAATCTACAATGAGCAGTTCTTC
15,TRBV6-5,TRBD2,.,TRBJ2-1,CASTLSGRETNEQFF,TGTGCCAGCACCCTAAGCGGGAGGGAAACTAATGAGCAGTTCTTC
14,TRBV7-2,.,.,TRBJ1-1,CASSLFVRVTEAFF,TGTGCCAGCAGCTTATTTGTCAGGGTAACTGAAGCTTTCTTT
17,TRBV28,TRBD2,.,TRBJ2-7,CASTLSLFGTSHYEQYF,TGTGCCAGCACCCTTTCCCTTTTCGGGACTAGTCACTACGAGCAGTACTTC
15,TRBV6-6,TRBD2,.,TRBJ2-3,CASRFSGGYTDTQYF,TGTGCCAGCAGATTTAGCGGGGGATACACAGATACGCAGTATTTT
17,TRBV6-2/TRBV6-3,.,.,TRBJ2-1,CASSYSMTESFQGIQFF,TGTGCCAGCAGTTACTCGATGACGGAATCTTTCCAGGGCATTCAGTTCTTC
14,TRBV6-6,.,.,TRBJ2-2,CASLRPSNTGELFF,TGTGCCAGCCTCAGACCCTCGAACACCGGGGAGCTGTTTTTT
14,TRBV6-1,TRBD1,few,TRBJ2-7,CASSRDRGLYEQYF,TGTGCCAGCAGCCGGGACAGGGGGCTTTACGAGCAGTACTTC
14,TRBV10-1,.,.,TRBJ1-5,CASSEGYSNQPQHF,TGCGCCAGCAGTGAGGGGTATAGCAATCAGCCCCAGCATTTT
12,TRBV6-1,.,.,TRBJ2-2,CASMGFTGELFF,TGTGCCAGCATGGGTTTCACCGGGGAGCTGTTTTTT
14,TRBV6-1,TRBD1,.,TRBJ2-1,CASSSGTGGNEQFF,TGTGCCAGCAGTTCCGGGACAGGGGGCAATGAGCAGTTCTTC
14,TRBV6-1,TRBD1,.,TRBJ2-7,CASREDRGGYEQYF,TGTGCCAGCAGAGAAGACAGGGGGGGGTACGAGCAGTACTTC
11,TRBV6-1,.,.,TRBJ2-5,CASRRTGSQYF,TGTGCCAGCAGGAGAACGGGTTCCCAGTACTTC
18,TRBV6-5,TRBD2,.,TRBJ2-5,CARSYSGGLAGGYETQYF,TGTGCCCGCAGTTACTCAGGGGGACTAGCGGGAGGGTATGAGACCCAGTACTTC
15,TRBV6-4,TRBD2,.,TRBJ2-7,CASTLSGTSVYEQYF,TGTGCCAGCACCCTCTCCGGGACTAGCGTCTACGAGCAGTACTTC
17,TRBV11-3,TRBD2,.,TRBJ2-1,CASSLSGLAGGAYEQFF,TGTGCCAGCAGCTTAAGCGGGCTAGCGGGAGGCGCCTACGAGCAGTTCTTC
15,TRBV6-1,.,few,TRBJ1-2,CASSYTTGTNYGYTF,TGTGCCAGCAGTTACACAACCGGGACAAACTATGGCTACACCTTC
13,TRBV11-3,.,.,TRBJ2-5,CASSLNTEGTQYF,TGTGCCAGCAGCTTAAACACTGAAGGGACCCAGTACTTC
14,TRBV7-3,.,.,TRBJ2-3,CASSAGGDLDTQYF,TGTGCCAGCAGCGCAGGGGGGGATTTGGATACGCAGTATTTT
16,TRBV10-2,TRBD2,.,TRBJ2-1,CASSAAAGPTYNEQFF,TGCGCCAGCAGCGCCGCAGCGGGGCCTACCTACAATGAGCAGTTCTTC
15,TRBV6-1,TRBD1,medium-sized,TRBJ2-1,CASTLSSTGGKTQFF,TGTGCCAGCACCCTCTCGTCGACAGGGGGCAAGACCCAGTTCTTC
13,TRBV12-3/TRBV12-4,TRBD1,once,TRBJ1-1,CASSKQGASEAFF,TGTGCCAGCAGCAAACAGGGGGCGTCTGAAGCTTTCTTT
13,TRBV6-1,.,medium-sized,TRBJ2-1,CASSYRRGYEQFF,TGTGCCAGCAGTTACCGCAGGGGCTACGAGCAGTTCTTC
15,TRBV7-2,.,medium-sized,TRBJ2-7,CASSLDGGLYNEQYF,TGTGCCAGCAGCTTAGACGGGGGCCTGTACAATGAGCAGTACTTC